The 10 T cell receptor beta chains below were found in one sample sequenced in a study of T cells after yellow fever vaccination. Each CDR3 protein is one row after TCRdb ran MiXCR on the 5' RACE reads. Here the sample spans some 110,000 distinct CDR3 sequences, more than 6% being singletons. The sequencing used CD4+ T cells sorted from PBMCs, collected roughly 10 days after the first yellow fever vaccination. Every receptor here comes from a man in his late teens or twenties who received the YFV17D yellow fever vaccine.

This clonotype was recorded at least ten times. The chain employs TRBV7-2 and TRBJ2-3; 9 bases line up with TRBD1. From germline, CDR1 is SGHTA and CDR2 FQGNSA. There are 14 residues in the CDR3. V gave up 5 bases and J gave up 5 bases; unmatched junction bases: 5. The CDR3 DNA sequence: TGTGCCAGCAGCCCTCGACAGGGGGAAGATACGCAGTATTTT. Translating it yields CASSPRQGEDTQYF.

In this sample, this clonotype turned up many times. This chain connects TRBV7-9 to TRBJ2-5, with TRBD1 matching 8 bases. The CDR3 consists of 17 residues. CDR1 SEHNR and CDR2 FQNEAQ come from the germline V gene (reference sequence). The trim removed 1 base at V and 5 bases at J, leaving 12 bases unmatched. In DNA, the CDR3 is TGTGCCAGCAGCTTAGAGGCAGGGGGCGTTTGGAGGGAGACCCAGTACTTC. Translating it yields CASSLEAGGVWRETQYF. Combining the CDR3 with reference TRBV7-9 and TRBJ2-5 gives the whole variable domain DTGVSQNPRHKITKRGQNVTFRCDPISEHNRLYWYRQTLGQGPEFLTYFQNEAQLEKSRLLSDRFSAERPKGSFSTLEIQRTEQGDSAMYLCASSLEAGGVWRETQYFGPGTRLLVL.

This clonotype was recorded many times. The chain has TRBV20-1 and TRBJ1-1, with D perhaps matching TRBD1 (5 bases). V lost 2 bases to trimming and J lost 4 bases, with 14 bases between them. Germline lookup yields CDR1 DFQATT and CDR2 SNEGSKA (reference sequence). This CDR3 region has 14 residues. The CDR3 spells CSARFGSGPTEAFF. The CDR3 coding sequence is TGCAGTGCTAGATTCGGGTCAGGGCCCACTGAAGCTTTCTTT.

This clonotype was observed at least ten times. The chain carries TRBV5-6 and TRBJ1-2; no reliable D call. V gave up 0 bases and J gave up 4 bases, with 13 bases separating them. Germline CDR1 SGHDT, CDR2 YYEEEE. This CDR3 spans 15 amino acids. The CDR3 DNA reads as TGTGCCAGCAGCTTGGATCTGGGCAGCGGCTATGGCTACACCTTC. Its protein product is CASSLDLGSGYGYTF.

This clonotype has a count of ten or more. V usage is TRBV3-1 and J usage is TRBJ2-5; the D is unclear. Germline V gives CDR1 LGHDT, CDR2 YNNKEL (reference sequence). V lost 1 base to trimming and J lost 4 bases, with 4 bases between them. The CDR3 extends over 12 amino acids. The CDR3 here is CASSQARETQYF. CDR3 bases: TGTGCCAGCAGCCAAGCGAGAGAGACCCAGTACTTC.

This clonotype was seen repeatedly, ten times or more. The chain uses TRBV28 and TRBJ1-5; D not certain. V was shortened by 8 bases and J by 6 bases, with 20 bases between the two germline ends. CDR1 MDHEN and CDR2 SYDVKM come from the germline V gene. The CDR3 covers 15 residues. The CDR3 here is CASESIAIAGQPQHF. The CDR3 DNA follows: TGTGCCAGCGAGTCCATCGCCATAGCTGGTCAGCCCCAGCATTTT.

This clonotype has at least ten counts. The J gene is TRBJ2-1, the V gene TRBV6-5, with 7 bases fitting TRBD1. Germline V lookup: CDR1 MNHEY, CDR2 SVGAGI. The CDR3 totals 12 residues. Germline trimming cut 5 bases from V and 11 bases from J; bases unmatched to any gene: 6. CDR3 nucleotide sequence: TGTGCCAGCAGTCCCCGACAGGGTCAGCAGTTCTTC. It specifies CASSPRQGQQFF.

Remarks on this clonotype: A much larger clone lies one base from this, so it may be a read error. This chain links TRBV2 with TRBJ1-5; D ambiguous. The CDR3 is made up of 11 amino acids. V lost 5 bases and J lost 4, with 3 bases in between. Germline V lookup: CDR1 SNHLY, CDR2 FYNNEI. CDR3 in amino acids: CASSTNQPQHF. The DNA of the CDR3 is TGTGCCAGCAGTACTAATCAGCCCCAGCATTTT.

This clonotype has a handful of counts. This sequence joins TRBV20-1 and TRBJ2-3, with D possibly matching TRBD2 (5 bases). CDR1 and CDR2 from the germline V gene are DFQATT and SNEGSKA (reference sequence). The CDR3 totals 15 residues. V was trimmed by 5 bases and J by 3 bases, leaving 18 bases between them. The CDR3: CSARKRNVGTDTQYF. The DNA of the CDR3 is TGCAGTGCTCGTAAGCGGAACGTAGGAACAGATACGCAGTATTTT.

This clonotype was seen repeatedly, ten times or more. The chain employs TRBV20-1 and TRBJ2-5; possible D gene TRBD1, 6 bases. The ends were cut back, 6 bases at V and 2 bases at J, with 16 bases in the middle. CDR1 and CDR2 (germline): DFQATT, SNEGSKA (reference sequence). The CDR3 runs to 14 residues. CDR3 amino acids: CSARQAMLQETQYF. The CDR3 DNA reads TGCAGTGCGAGACAGGCGATGTTACAAGAGACCCAGTACTTC.